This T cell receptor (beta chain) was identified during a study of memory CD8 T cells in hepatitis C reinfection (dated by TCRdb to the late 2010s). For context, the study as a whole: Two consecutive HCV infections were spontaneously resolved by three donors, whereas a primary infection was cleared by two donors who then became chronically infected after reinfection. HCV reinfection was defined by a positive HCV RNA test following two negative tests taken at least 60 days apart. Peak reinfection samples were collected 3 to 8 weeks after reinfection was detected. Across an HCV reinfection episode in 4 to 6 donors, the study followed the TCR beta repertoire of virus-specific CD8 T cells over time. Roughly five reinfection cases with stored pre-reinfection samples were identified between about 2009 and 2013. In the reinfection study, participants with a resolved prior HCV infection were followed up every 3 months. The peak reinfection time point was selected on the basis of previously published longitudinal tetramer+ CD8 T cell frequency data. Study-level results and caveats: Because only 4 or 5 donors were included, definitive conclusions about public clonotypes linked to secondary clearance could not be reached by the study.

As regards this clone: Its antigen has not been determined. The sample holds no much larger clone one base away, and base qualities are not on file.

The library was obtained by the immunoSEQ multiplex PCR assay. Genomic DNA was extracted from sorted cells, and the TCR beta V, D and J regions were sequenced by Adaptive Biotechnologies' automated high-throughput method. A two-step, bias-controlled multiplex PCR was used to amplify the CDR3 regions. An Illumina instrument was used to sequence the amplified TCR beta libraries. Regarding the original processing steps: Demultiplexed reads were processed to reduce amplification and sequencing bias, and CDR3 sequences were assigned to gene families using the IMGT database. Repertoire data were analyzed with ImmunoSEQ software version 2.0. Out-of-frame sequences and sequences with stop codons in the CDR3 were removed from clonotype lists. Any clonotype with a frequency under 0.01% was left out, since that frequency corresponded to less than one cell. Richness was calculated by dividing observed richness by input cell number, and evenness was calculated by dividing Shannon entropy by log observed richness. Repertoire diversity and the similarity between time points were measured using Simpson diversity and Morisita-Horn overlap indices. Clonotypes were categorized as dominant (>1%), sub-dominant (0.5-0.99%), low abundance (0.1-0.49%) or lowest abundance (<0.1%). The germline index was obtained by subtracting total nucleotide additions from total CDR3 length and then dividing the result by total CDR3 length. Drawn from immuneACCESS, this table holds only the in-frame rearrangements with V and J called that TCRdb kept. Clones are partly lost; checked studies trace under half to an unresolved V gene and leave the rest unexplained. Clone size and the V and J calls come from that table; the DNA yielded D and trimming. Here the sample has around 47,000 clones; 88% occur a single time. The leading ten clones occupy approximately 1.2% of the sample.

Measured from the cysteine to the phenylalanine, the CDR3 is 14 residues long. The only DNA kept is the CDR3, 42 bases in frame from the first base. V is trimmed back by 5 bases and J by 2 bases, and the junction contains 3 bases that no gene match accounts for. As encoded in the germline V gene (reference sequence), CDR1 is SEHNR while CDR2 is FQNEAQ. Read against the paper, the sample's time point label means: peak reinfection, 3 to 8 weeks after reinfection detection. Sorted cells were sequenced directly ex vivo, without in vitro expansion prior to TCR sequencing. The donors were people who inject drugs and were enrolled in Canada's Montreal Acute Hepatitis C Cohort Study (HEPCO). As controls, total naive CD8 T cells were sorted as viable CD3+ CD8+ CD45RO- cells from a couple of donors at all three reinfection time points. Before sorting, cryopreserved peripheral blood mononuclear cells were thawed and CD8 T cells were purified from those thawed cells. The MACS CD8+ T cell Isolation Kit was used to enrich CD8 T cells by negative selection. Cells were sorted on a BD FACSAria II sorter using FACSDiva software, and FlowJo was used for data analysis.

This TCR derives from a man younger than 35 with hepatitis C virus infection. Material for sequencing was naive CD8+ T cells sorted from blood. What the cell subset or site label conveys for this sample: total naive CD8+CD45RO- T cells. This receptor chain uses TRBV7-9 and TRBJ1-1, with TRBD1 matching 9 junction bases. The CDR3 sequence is CASSPDRGNTEAFF. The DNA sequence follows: TGTGCCAGCAGCCCGGACAGGGGAAACACTGAAGCTTTCTTT.